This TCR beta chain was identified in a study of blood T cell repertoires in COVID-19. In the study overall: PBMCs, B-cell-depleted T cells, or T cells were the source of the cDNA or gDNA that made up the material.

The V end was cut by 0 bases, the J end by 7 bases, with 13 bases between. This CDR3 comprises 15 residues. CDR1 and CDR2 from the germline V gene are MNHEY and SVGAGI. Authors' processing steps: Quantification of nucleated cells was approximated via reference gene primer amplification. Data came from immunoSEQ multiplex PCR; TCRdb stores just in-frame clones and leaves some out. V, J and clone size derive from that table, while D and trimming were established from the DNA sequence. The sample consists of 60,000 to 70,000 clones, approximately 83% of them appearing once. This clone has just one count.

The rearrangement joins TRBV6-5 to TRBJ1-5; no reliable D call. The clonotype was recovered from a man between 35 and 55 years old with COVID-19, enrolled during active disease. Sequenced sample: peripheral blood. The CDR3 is CASSYSMASGQPQHF. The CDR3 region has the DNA TGTGCCAGCAGTTACTCGATGGCCAGCGGACAGCCCCAGCATTTT.